This T cell receptor (beta chain) is from a study of regulatory T cells in long-lasting Graves disease. Germline CDR1 and CDR2: SGDLS and YYNGEE. Trimming took off 1 base at V and 8 bases at J, with 17 bases between the two ends. CDR3 length: 15 residues. Findings and caveats of the study: When disease was persistent, TRBV28, TRBJ1-2 and TRBJ2-5 were the favored segments. New patients shared fewer public clonotypes (about 1,000) than persistent patients did (fewer than 3,000).

The sample holds a few counts of this clonotype. Its antigen is unknown. The TCR beta library used iRepertoire HTBI primers with Arm-PCR amplification of CDR3. TCRdb ran MiXCR on the multiplex PCR reads and lists one entry per CDR3 protein. The sample consists of 500,000 or so distinct CDR3 sequences, 12% to 15% of them appearing once. Time point meaning: newly diagnosed GD, antithyroid drugs for less than 3 months. There was RNA extracted from PBMCs, and the TCR library was made from it. These data were also filed under a second study, of T cells in Graves' hyperthyroidism and ophthalmopathy. In that study: Most clonotypes expanded in the thyroid (above 0.001) were also present in blood. The authors' 13 V-J model separated ophthalmopathy from stable hyperthyroidism.

The V gene is TRBV9, the J gene TRBJ2-3; possibly TRBD2 for D (6 bases). The sequenced sample was peripheral blood mononuclear cells (PBMCs), obtained at new diagnosis, from a patient treated with antithyroid drugs. The receptor comes from a woman aged 50 to 60 with Graves disease. DNA for the CDR3: TGTGCCAGCAGCGTAACCGGGACTCCCTCGGGTACGCAGTATTTT. It is translated as CASSVTGTPSGTQYF.